The clone carrying this TCR beta chain was seen a handful of times. What it binds is not known. Trimming left V 6 bases short and J 9 bases short, with 15 bases between. This CDR3 has 13 amino acids. Germline V gene data show CDR1 as LNHNV and CDR2 as YYDKDF (reference sequence). TCRdb used MiXCR to reprocess the 5' RACE reads, holding one entry per CDR3 protein. The table shows about 690,000 distinct CDR3 sequences, with around 5.7% occurring only once. This entry belongs to a study of identical twins. Study findings and constraints: High-abundance cord blood beta clonotypes had fewer insertions; memory repertoires showed none. Within beta out-of-frame sequences, the excess sharing observed between twins was weaker. Modelling approaches yielded underestimates of out-of-frame TCR alpha sharing between monozygotic twins.

This chain joins TRBV15 and TRBJ2-1; D call uncertain. The clonotype comes from a man in his late teens or twenties in good health. Sequenced: naive T cells sorted from blood. Here the CDR3 DNA reads TGTGCCACCAGTCCAGAAAGAGAAGGTGAGCAGTTCTTC. Translation: CATSPEREGEQFF.